One sample yielded the 22 T cell receptor beta chains listed below, sequenced in a study of blood T cell repertoires in COVID-19. TCRdb's table, derived via immunoSEQ multiplex PCR, lists solely in-frame clones and lacks some. The sample shows 100,000 to 150,000 clones, about 80% of them seen only once. Input material: peripheral blood. All receptors derive from a woman between 50 and 59 years old with acute or convalescent COVID-19.

The sample holds many counts of this clone. CDR3 amino acids: CASSHTGSMRGYTF. The CDR3 nucleotides are TGTGCCAGCAGCCATACAGGTTCTATGAGGGGCTACACCTTC. V is TRBV4-2 and J is TRBJ1-2, with D tentatively TRBD1 (5 bases). Germline lookup yields CDR1 LGHNA and CDR2 YNFKEQ. CDR3 length equals 14 residues. With 3 bases removed from V and 8 bases from J, the gap between germline ends came to 16 bases.

V usage is TRBV9 and J usage is TRBJ1-1, with D unclear. The germline V gene has CDR1 SGDLS and CDR2 YYNGEE. V lost 4 bases to trimming and J lost 0 bases, with 7 bases between them. The CDR3 is 13 residues long. The chain's CDR3 is CASSLSLNTEAFF. As DNA, the CDR3 is TGTGCCAGCAGCCTTTCCCTGAACACTGAAGCTTTCTTT.

The rearrangement uses TRBV10-1 and TRBJ2-1; weak D call: TRBD2 (5 bases). The germline gives CDR1 WNHNN, CDR2 SYGVQD (reference sequence). V dropped 7 bases and J dropped 2 bases, with 15 bases sitting between them. The CDR3 is made up of 15 amino acids. CDR3 DNA: TGCGCCAGCAAGGAGGCGGGTGAGACCTACAATGAGCAGTTCTTC. It encodes CASKEAGETYNEQFF.

J is TRBJ2-3 and V is TRBV14; D is perhaps TRBD2 (6 bases). Trimming took off 1 base at V and 0 bases at J, with 11 bases between the two ends. The length of the CDR3 is 16 residues. Germline V gene sequence: CDR1 SGHDN, CDR2 FVKESK. CDR3 nucleotide sequence: TGTGCCAGCAGCCAAGTAGGGCGGGGAAGCACAGATACGCAGTATTTT. This codes for CASSQVGRGSTDTQYF.

V gene TRBV14 combines with J gene TRBJ1-5, with TRBD1 matching over 7 bases. The V gene's germline CDR1 is SGHDN and CDR2 FVKESK. The CDR3 is 14 amino acids. J lost 5 bases, V lost 5 bases, and 6 bases had no gene match. The CDR3 DNA sequence: TGTGCCAGCAGCGGTACAGGGGTTGATCAGCCCCAGCATTTT. Amino acid sequence: CASSGTGVDQPQHF.

The rearrangement joins TRBV5-5 to TRBJ1-4; 9 bases align to TRBD1. CDR1 is SGHKS and CDR2 is YYEKEE in the germline V gene (reference sequence). With 1 base clipped from V and 7 bases from J, the junction kept 11 bases outside the gene matches. The CDR3 has 17 amino acids. In DNA, the CDR3 is TGTGCCAGCAGCTTGCCACCGGGACAGGGATTTCGTGAAAAACTGTTTTTT. The encoded protein is CASSLPPGQGFREKLFF.

The CDR3 loop reads CASSSPRGGVDFNYGYTF. The CDR3 region has the DNA TGTGCCAGTAGTAGCCCCAGGGGAGGGGTTGATTTTAACTATGGCTACACCTTC. The gene calls are TRBV19 and TRBJ1-2; weak D call: TRBD1 (6 bases). V lost 4 bases and J 1 base, leaving 22 bases between the germline ends. The CDR3 totals 18 residues. Germline loops: CDR1 LNHDA, CDR2 SQIVND (reference sequence).

The gene calls are TRBV2 and TRBJ2-2; D is uncertain. The CDR3 has 14 amino acids. CDR1 is SNHLY, CDR2 FYNNEI, per germline. The V gene lost 6 bases and the J gene lost 8 bases, with 16 bases spanning the gap. CDR3 coding DNA: TGTGCCAGCAGGCAAGAGTCTTTTGAGGGGGAGCTGTTTTTT. Translating it yields CASRQESFEGELFF.

The CDR3 DNA reads TGTGCCAGCAGCTTAGCAGGGGGTACTGGAAACACCATATATTTT. Its protein is CASSLAGGTGNTIYF. The rearrangement links TRBV7-9 to TRBJ1-3; tentative D call: TRBD1 (6 bases). The CDR3 contains 15 residues. Per the germline V gene, CDR1 is SEHNR and CDR2 is FQNEAQ (reference sequence). V shed 0 bases and J shed 2 bases, with 8 bases lying between them.

This clone was seen a few times. The chain joins TRBV7-2 to TRBJ1-1, with 7 bases fitting TRBD1. Per germline, CDR1 SGHTA and CDR2 FQGNSA. J gave up 3 bases and V 4 bases, and 5 bases lay outside the gene matches. CDR3 size: 14 residues. The CDR3 sequence is CASSSDRVHTEAFF. CDR3 nucleotide sequence: TGTGCCAGCAGCTCCGACAGGGTCCACACTGAAGCTTTCTTT.

The J gene is TRBJ2-1, the V gene TRBV7-9; no firm D call. Trimming pared 6 bases from V and 7 bases from J, leaving 10 bases between. Per the germline V gene, CDR1 is SEHNR and CDR2 is FQNEAQ (reference sequence). CDR3 length: 12 amino acids. The CDR3 DNA is TGTGCCAGCAGTTTCCACATGAATGAGCAGTTCTTC. This sequence encodes CASSFHMNEQFF. Drawing the rest from reference TRBV7-9 and TRBJ2-1, the complete variable domain is DTGVSQNPRHKITKRGQNVTFRCDPISEHNRLYWYRQTLGQGPEFLTYFQNEAQLEKSRLLSDRFSAERPKGSFSTLEIQRTEQGDSAMYLCASSFHMNEQFFGPGTRLTVL.

V gene TRBV18 combines with J gene TRBJ1-3; D is perhaps TRBD1 (6 bases). The CDR3 is made up of 15 amino acids. The germline CDR1 and CDR2 sequences are KGHSH and LQKENI. The V end lost 4 bases, the J end lost 0 bases, and 10 bases lay between the germline ends. This CDR3 reads CASSLTGISGNTIYF. CDR3 coding DNA: TGTGCCAGCTCACTCACAGGGATCTCTGGAAACACCATATATTTT.

The V call is TRBV6-5, the J call TRBJ1-1, with TRBD1 matching 8 bases. CDR1 is MNHEY, CDR2 SVGAGI, per germline. This CDR3 has 14 amino acids. The ends lost 5 bases at V and 7 bases at J; junction bases unmatched: 9. The CDR3 nucleotides read TGTGCCAGCAGTCTATCCTTAGGACAGGGTGAAGCTTTCTTT. This gives the protein CASSLSLGQGEAFF.

The chain uses TRBV9 and TRBJ1-5; a weak D match, TRBD1 (6 bases). Trimming removed 0 bases at V and 4 bases at J, with 11 bases between. CDR3 length: 15 amino acids. Germline lookup yields CDR1 SGDLS and CDR2 YYNGEE. CDR3 protein: CASSVGWQGNQPQHF. In nucleotides, the CDR3 is TGTGCCAGCAGCGTAGGTTGGCAGGGGAATCAGCCCCAGCATTTT.

This chain links TRBV5-1 with TRBJ2-3, with 9 bases identical to TRBD2. With V trimmed by 1 base and J by 4 bases, 4 bases remained unmatched. The germline V gene encodes CDR1 SGHRS and CDR2 YFSETQ. The CDR3 contains 15 residues. Here the CDR3 DNA reads TGCGCCAGCAGCTTGCCTAGCGGGGACCCAGATACGCAGTATTTT. Amino acid sequence: CASSLPSGDPDTQYF.

J is TRBJ2-7 and V is TRBV24-1, with 10 bases lining up with TRBD1. Germline assignment: CDR1 KGHDR and CDR2 SFDVKD. V trimming: 4 bases; J trimming: 2 bases; junction bases outside the gene matches: 4. The CDR3 covers 15 residues. The CDR3 reads CATSESGTGAYEQYF. CDR3 coding DNA: TGTGCCACCAGTGAGTCCGGGACAGGGGCCTACGAGCAGTACTTC.

The chain uses TRBV24-1 and TRBJ2-3; no clear D. Germline V gives CDR1 KGHDR, CDR2 SFDVKD. The length of the CDR3 is 15 residues. Trimming took 3 bases from V and 1 from J, leaving 10 bases between them. The CDR3 DNA reads TGTGCCACCAGTGATCGACATCTACGCACAGATACGCAGTATTTT. Amino acids: CATSDRHLRTDTQYF.

The V call is TRBV7-8, the J call TRBJ1-1; D may be TRBD1 (5 bases). Germline CDR1 and CDR2: SGHVS and FQNEAQ. CDR3 length equals 13 residues. The V and J ends lost 0 bases and 4 bases respectively, with 6 bases between them. The CDR3 region is CASSLAQGTEAFF. CDR3 DNA sequence: TGTGCCAGCAGCTTAGCGCAGGGCACTGAAGCTTTCTTT.

The chain links TRBV3-1 (or the pseudogene TRBV3-2) to TRBJ1-3; a weak D match, TRBD1 (5 bases). Per the germline V gene, CDR1 is LGHDT and CDR2 is YNNKEL (reference sequence). Between the trimmed V and J ends, which lost 3 bases and 2 bases, there was a span of 14 bases. The CDR3 totals 16 residues. CDR3 in DNA: TGTGCCAGCAGCCATGAGCTCACAGGTACTGGAAACACCATATATTTT. Translated, it gives CASSHELTGTGNTIYF.

This clone was recorded a few times. V and J are TRBV5-6 and TRBJ2-2; a weak D match, TRBD1 (5 bases). V was clipped by 5 bases and J by 7 bases, with 12 bases between them. There are 13 residues in the CDR3. Germline V lookup: CDR1 SGHDT, CDR2 YYEEEE. The DNA for the CDR3 is TGTGCCAGCAGAGAACAGGCTGACGGGGAGCTGTTTTTT. It codes for CASREQADGELFF.

The chain carries TRBV19 and TRBJ2-4; a possible D gene is TRBD1 (5 bases). The CDR3 runs 15 residues. CDR1 is LNHDA and CDR2 is SQIVND in the germline V gene (reference sequence). V was pared by 5 bases and J by 0 bases, with 11 bases between. This CDR3 is CASSPPGIAKNIQYF. The CDR3 nucleotides are TGTGCCAGTAGTCCCCCAGGGATAGCCAAAAACATTCAGTACTTC.

The chain links TRBV9 to TRBJ2-1; 12 bases fit TRBD2. Germline lookup yields CDR1 SGDLS and CDR2 YYNGEE. This CDR3 spans 16 amino acids. Trimming at V came to 3 bases and at J to 5 bases, leaving 6 bases not matched to a gene. The CDR3 sequence: CASSALRLAGDNEQFF. Here the CDR3 DNA reads TGTGCCAGCAGCGCCCTCAGACTAGCGGGGGACAATGAGCAGTTCTTC.